What follows is one TCR beta chain and its context. This sample is part of a study of blood T cell repertoires in COVID-19. Study-level information: Samples taken during acute and convalescent COVID-19 were collected in the United States, Italy and Spain. The analysed material was cDNA or gDNA that came from T cells, B-cell-depleted T cells, or PBMCs.

Under the authors' procedure: The authors estimated nucleated cell counts from reference gene primer amplification. TCRdb's table, derived via immunoSEQ multiplex PCR, lists solely in-frame clones and lacks some. V, J and clone size were drawn from that table, and D and trimming were deduced from the DNA. The table includes a few hundred thousand clones, 89% detected once. Trimming shortened V by 2 bases and J by 3 bases, and 5 bases separated the two germline ends. The CDR3 loop spans 13 amino acids. The germline gives CDR1 MGHDK, CDR2 SYGVNS. This receptor was taken from a woman aged 55-70 years with acute or convalescent COVID-19. The J gene is TRBJ1-5, the V gene TRBV25-1; D not resolved. Sequenced input: peripheral blood. CDR3 bases: TGTGCCAGCAGTGAACAGTTCAATCAGCCCCAGCATTTT. Translating it yields CASSEQFNQPQHF.